Following are 4 T cell receptor beta chains from one sample sequenced in a study of early stage breast cancer tumors. Profiled with immunoSEQ multiplex PCR; TCRdb holds only in-frame clones, not every one. The sample lists over 13,000 clones, about 79% occurring once. The source material was normal breast tissue next to the tumor. The receptors stem from a person aged 50-59 years with breast cancer.

The J gene is TRBJ2-5, the V gene TRBV19, with D maybe TRBD2 (5 bases). The J call may not be correct, given that the DNA end is closer to TRBJ2-7. The germline V gene encodes CDR1 LNHDA and CDR2 SQIVND (reference sequence). The CDR3 length is 15 residues. CDR3 residues: CASPTGEKFWCEQYF. CDR3 coding DNA: TGTGCCAGTCCCACCGGGGAAAAGTTCTGGTGCGAGCAGTACTTC.

This sequence joins TRBV19 and TRBJ2-3; 13 bases map to TRBD2. The CDR3 has 15 amino acids. V lost 5 bases to trimming and J lost 2 bases; unmatched junction nucleotides: 1. The V gene's germline CDR1 is LNHDA and CDR2 SQIVND (reference sequence). The DNA for the CDR3 is TGTGCCAGTAGTGGACTAGCGGGGGTCACAGATACGCAGTATTTT. As protein: CASSGLAGVTDTQYF.

This chain connects TRBV6-5 to TRBJ1-1; D is ambiguous. CDR3 size: 13 residues. Trimming took 2 bases from V and 1 from J, leaving 5 bases between them. Germline lookup yields CDR1 MNHEY and CDR2 SVGAGI. DNA of the CDR3: TGTGCCAGCAGTTACCGGAGGAACACTGAAGCTTTCTTT. Its protein product is CASSYRRNTEAFF.

The rearrangement joins TRBV5-5 to TRBJ1-3; perhaps TRBD1 as D (6 bases). With 4 bases removed from V and 0 bases from J, the gap between germline ends came to 14 bases. CDR1 SGHKS and CDR2 YYEKEE come from the germline V gene (reference sequence). The CDR3 extends over 16 amino acids. The CDR3 sequence: CASSIGRDISGNTIYF. For the CDR3, the DNA is TGTGCCAGCAGCATAGGACGGGACATCTCTGGAAACACCATATATTTT. Combining the CDR3 with reference TRBV5-5 and TRBJ1-3 gives the whole variable domain DAGVTQSPTHLIKTRGQQVTLRCSPISGHKSVSWYQQVLGQGPQFIFQYYEKEERGRGNFPDRFSARQFPNYSSELNVNALLLGDSALYLCASSIGRDISGNTIYFGEGSWLTVV.